The 29 T cell receptor beta chains listed next were all sequenced from one sample in a study of blood T cell repertoires in COVID-19. Clones were sequenced by immunoSEQ multiplex PCR, and TCRdb holds only the in-frame ones, with some missing. The profile covers over 150,000 clones, with 84% appearing a single time and roughly 13% taken by the ten largest. Sequencing input: peripheral blood. The receptors here all came from a human donor in a cohort sampled during active COVID-19.

The gene calls are TRBV19 and TRBJ2-5; possible D gene TRBD2, 6 bases. V was shortened by 3 bases and J by 4 bases, with 9 bases between the two germline ends. The germline V gene has CDR1 LNHDA and CDR2 SQIVND (reference sequence). CDR3 length: 13 residues. This CDR3 reads CASSILGGETQYF. The CDR3, as DNA: TGTGCCAGTAGTATTCTCGGGGGAGAGACCCAGTACTTC.

This clone appeared once. The V call is TRBV5-4, the J call TRBJ2-2; 11 bases are a match to TRBD2. Germline V gene lookup returns CDR1 SGHNT and CDR2 YYREEE (reference sequence). The J segment lost 1 base and the V segment lost 4 bases, leaving 9 bases of the junction unmatched. CDR3 length: 18 residues. CDR3 coding DNA: TGTGCCAGCAGCCCCCCGGGACTAGCGGCCCAGAACACCGGGGAGCTGTTTTTT. Amino acid sequence: CASSPPGLAAQNTGELFF.

This chain uses TRBV28 with TRBJ2-7; 9 bases are shared with TRBD1. The CDR3 is 15 residues long. CDR1 MDHEN and CDR2 SYDVKM come from the germline V gene. The junction had 10 bases not matched to a gene; V was cut back by 5 bases and J by 5 bases. CDR3 nucleotides: TGTGCCAGCAGTCTCAGACAGGGGGGTTTAAACGAGCAGTACTTC. This encodes CASSLRQGGLNEQYF.

This clone was seen more than once but under ten times. The chain combines TRBV7-9 with TRBJ2-7; weak D call: TRBD2 (5 bases). Germline assignment: CDR1 SEHNR and CDR2 FQNEAQ (reference sequence). Trimming removed 1 base at V and 0 bases at J, with 7 bases between. The CDR3 consists of 14 residues. The CDR3 DNA reads TGTGCCAGCAGCTTAGGCGGAGGCTCCTACGAGCAGTACTTC. Amino acid sequence: CASSLGGGSYEQYF.

The rearrangement joins TRBV18 to TRBJ2-7, with 10 bases matching TRBD2. This CDR3 comprises 17 residues. V lost 2 bases to trimming and J lost 1 base; unmatched junction nucleotides: 8. Germline assignment: CDR1 KGHSH and CDR2 LQKENI. Here the CDR3 DNA reads TGTGCCAGCTCACCATATTTGACTAGCGGGTCTTCCTACGAGCAGTACTTC. Protein product: CASSPYLTSGSSYEQYF.

This clone was seen more than once but under ten times. The chain has TRBV5-1 and TRBJ2-2; TRBD2 agrees at 16 bases. The V gene end was trimmed by 6 bases and the J gene end by 7 bases; junction bases not matched to a gene: 6. The CDR3 is 16 residues long. Germline-derived CDR1 and CDR2 are SGHRS and YFSETQ. The CDR3 DNA reads as TGCGCCAGCAAAGGGACTAGCGGGAGGGCCTACGGGGAGCTGTTTTTT. Translated: CASKGTSGRAYGELFF.

The V gene is TRBV7-2, the J gene TRBJ2-7; 14 bases fit TRBD2. The CDR3 runs to 17 residues. The V gene's germline CDR1 is SGHTA and CDR2 FQGNSA. The V gene end was trimmed by 5 bases and the J gene end by 3 bases; junction bases not matched to a gene: 9. The CDR3 DNA sequence: TGTGCCAGCAGCCAGGGACTAGCGGGAGTGGGAGGCTACGAGCAGTACTTC. This codes for CASSQGLAGVGGYEQYF. The variable domain in full, with the rest retrieved from reference TRBV7-2 and TRBJ2-7, is GAGVSQSPSNKVTEKGKDVELRCDPISGHTALYWYRQSLGQGLEFLIYFQGNSAPDKSGLPSDRFSAERTGGSVSTLTIQRTQQEDSAVYLCASSQGLAGVGGYEQYFGPGTRLTVT.

This clone was seen more than once but under ten times. This chain connects TRBV10-1 to TRBJ2-2, with no clear D. Trimming cost V 4 bases and J 2 bases, with 14 bases left between them. This CDR3 is 16 amino acids long. Germline lookup yields CDR1 WNHNN and CDR2 SYGVQD (reference sequence). This CDR3 reads CASSGSATLNTGELFF. In DNA, the CDR3 is TGCGCCAGCAGTGGGTCGGCGACACTCAACACCGGGGAGCTGTTTTTT.

As to this clone: Without the conserved terminal phenylalanine or tryptophan, this CDR3 likely stems from a read error. The V and J genes are TRBV6-5 and TRBJ2-2; perhaps TRBD2 as D (5 bases). The CDR3 is 15 amino acids. CDR1 MNHEY and CDR2 SVGAGI come from the germline V gene. Trimming removed 7 bases at V and 0 bases at J, with 12 bases between. The CDR3 region is CASTPLGANTGELFL. DNA of the CDR3: TGTGCCAGCACTCCCTTGGGAGCGAACACCGGGGAGCTGTTTTTA.

Only a few counts were recorded for this clone. The V call is TRBV25-1, the J call TRBJ2-7, with TRBD2 matching over 11 bases. The CDR3 sequence is 14 residues long. Losses at the gene ends were 3 bases for V and 3 bases for J; bases not matched to a gene: 1. In germline, CDR1 is MGHDK, CDR2 SYGVNS. The DNA for the CDR3 is TGTGCCAGCAGTGATCTAGCGGGAGGCTACGAGCAGTACTTC. Protein: CASSDLAGGYEQYF.

The chain carries TRBV7-9 and TRBJ2-1, with 11 positions matching TRBD2. Germline assignment: CDR1 SEHNR and CDR2 FQNEAQ (reference sequence). This CDR3 contains 15 residues. Losses at the gene ends were 2 bases for V and 8 bases for J; bases not matched to a gene: 5. The CDR3 DNA is TGTGCCAGCAGCTTAAGCACTAGCGGGAGTTATGAGCAGTTCTTC. Its protein is CASSLSTSGSYEQFF.

The chain employs TRBV4-1 and TRBJ1-5; a weak D match, TRBD1 (6 bases). The V gene lost 5 bases and the J gene lost 0 bases, with 14 bases spanning the gap. Germline assignment: CDR1 MGHRA and CDR2 YSYEKL. The CDR3 consists of 16 residues. Written as DNA, the CDR3 is TGCGCCAGCAGCAGGGGCAGGGGCTATAGCAATCAGCCCCAGCATTTT. Residues: CASSRGRGYSNQPQHF.

The chain has TRBV5-1 and TRBJ1-2, with D perhaps TRBD1 (5 bases). CDR1 and CDR2 from the germline V gene are SGHRS and YFSETQ. Deletions cut 3 bases from V and 0 bases from J, with 15 bases between. CDR3 length: 16 amino acids. This CDR3 is CASSSTAGLTNYGYTF. The CDR3 coding sequence is TGCGCCAGCAGCTCGACAGCGGGCCTAACTAACTATGGCTACACCTTC.

The chain combines TRBV5-1 with TRBJ2-1, with 8 positions matching TRBD1. The J segment lost 9 bases and the V segment lost 4 bases, leaving 9 bases of the junction unmatched. This CDR3 region has 14 residues. Looked up from germline, CDR1 is SGHRS and CDR2 is YFSETQ. The CDR3, as DNA: TGCGCCAGCAGCCCGGTGACAGGGGTTAGTGAGCAGTTCTTC. Translation: CASSPVTGVSEQFF.

In this sample, this clone turned up a few times. The chain combines TRBV10-2 with TRBJ2-7; perhaps TRBD2 as D (5 bases). This CDR3 is built from 14 residues. Germline assignment: CDR1 WSHSY and CDR2 SAAADI. Between the trimmed V and J ends, which lost 4 bases and 7 bases, there was a span of 17 bases. The CDR3 spells CASSGDLRAGEQYF. The CDR3 DNA is TGCGCCAGCAGTGGGGATTTGAGGGCCGGGGAGCAGTACTTC.

A word on this clone: Other DNA variants within this sample encode the same CDR3. V usage is TRBV15 and J usage is TRBJ2-1; 7 nucleotides line up with TRBD2. This CDR3 contains 15 residues. The V gene's germline CDR1 is LNHNV and CDR2 YYDKDF (reference sequence). Losses at the gene ends were 3 bases for V and 5 bases for J; bases not matched to a gene: 7. CDR3 in amino acids: CATSRGLAANNEQFF. CDR3 nucleotides: TGTGCCACCAGCAGGGGTCTAGCGGCTAACAATGAGCAGTTCTTC. Together with reference TRBV15 and TRBJ2-1, the CDR3 gives the full variable domain: DAMVIQNPRYQVTQFGKPVTLSCSQTLNHNVMYWYQQKSSQAPKLLFHYYDKDFNNEADTPDNFQSRRPNTSFCFLDIRSPGLGDTAMYLCATSRGLAANNEQFFGPGTRLTVL.

The chain has TRBV3-1 (or the pseudogene TRBV3-2) and TRBJ2-7; D might be TRBD1 (6 bases). Germline assignment: CDR1 LGHDT and CDR2 YNNKEL (reference sequence). The CDR3 is 16 amino acids. Between the trimmed V and J ends, which lost 5 bases and 6 bases, there was a span of 23 bases. DNA for the CDR3: TGTGCCAGCAGCTTTTCGCGTGGGACAAATAGTTTCGAGCAGTACTTC. Encoded protein: CASSFSRGTNSFEQYF.

DNA for the CDR3: TGTGCCAGCAGCTTGGTTGGCAGGGGGCGCCCAGATACGCAGTATTTT. This sequence encodes CASSLVGRGRPDTQYF. The genes are TRBV5-5 and TRBJ2-3; TRBD1 aligns across 8 bases. Germline CDR1 and CDR2: SGHKS and YYEKEE (reference sequence). The CDR3 consists of 16 residues. Losses at the gene ends were 0 bases for V and 4 bases for J; bases not matched to a gene: 7.

V is TRBV5-1 and J is TRBJ2-5; 7 bases agree with TRBD2. There are 16 residues in the CDR3. Germline-derived CDR1 and CDR2 are SGHRS and YFSETQ. The ends lost 0 bases at V and 3 bases at J; junction bases unmatched: 8. In DNA, the CDR3 is TGCGCCAGCAGCTTGGTTCCTAGCGGAGGGGAAGAGACCCAGTACTTC. Translating it yields CASSLVPSGGEETQYF.

The chain uses TRBV5-4 and TRBJ2-7; 10 bases map to TRBD2. This CDR3 spans 14 amino acids. From germline, CDR1 is SGHNT and CDR2 YYREEE (reference sequence). With 2 bases clipped from V and 1 base from J, the junction kept 0 bases outside the gene matches. The CDR3 region is CASSLAGGSYEQYF. CDR3 DNA: TGTGCCAGCAGCTTAGCGGGAGGGTCCTACGAGCAGTACTTC.

CDR3 nucleotide sequence: TGTGCCAGCAGCAAGGCCGGGACAGGCAATCAGCCCCAGCATTTT. This translates into CASSKAGTGNQPQHF. The chain recombines TRBV21-1 with TRBJ1-5; the D segment call TRBD1 is taken from the table without a DNA check. TRBV21-1 is a documented pseudogene. The CDR3 is 15 amino acids.

The chain combines TRBV25-1 with TRBJ2-7; possible D gene TRBD2, 7 bases. Germline values: CDR1 MGHDK, CDR2 SYGVNS. The V and J ends lost 0 bases and 5 bases respectively, with 20 bases between them. The CDR3 covers 17 residues. DNA of the CDR3: TGTGCCAGCAGTGAATATATCGAAACAGGGAGGGGTCACGAGCAGTACTTC. Residues: CASSEYIETGRGHEQYF.

The rearrangement uses TRBV12-3 or TRBV12-4 and TRBJ2-1, with 7 bases fitting TRBD2. CDR3 size: 12 residues. With 2 bases clipped from V and 12 bases from J, the junction kept 4 bases outside the gene matches. The CDR3 loop reads CASSLTSEMQFF. As DNA, the CDR3 is TGTGCCAGCAGTTTAACTAGCGAGATGCAGTTCTTC.

The chain carries TRBV28 and TRBJ1-2, with TRBD1 matching 8 bases. Germline V gene lookup returns CDR1 MDHEN and CDR2 SYDVKM. Unmatched junction bases numbered 3, after V lost 3 bases and J lost 3 bases. The length of the CDR3 is 14 residues. The CDR3 here is CASSFQDRDYGYTF. Written as DNA, the CDR3 is TGTGCCAGCAGTTTCCAGGACAGGGACTATGGCTACACCTTC.

The gene calls are TRBV28 and TRBJ2-7; 8 bases agree with TRBD2. The CDR3 contains 17 residues. CDR1 MDHEN and CDR2 SYDVKM come from the germline V gene. The junction had 13 bases not matched to a gene; V was cut back by 6 bases and J by 0 bases. The CDR3 loop is CASRPESSAGVSYEQYF. DNA of the CDR3: TGTGCCAGCAGGCCAGAAAGCTCAGCGGGAGTCTCCTACGAGCAGTACTTC.

The rearrangement links TRBV5-1 to TRBJ2-7; 14 bases fit TRBD2. CDR3 length: 16 amino acids. Germline assignment: CDR1 SGHRS and CDR2 YFSETQ. The J segment lost 2 bases and the V segment lost 3 bases, leaving 4 bases of the junction unmatched. CDR3 in amino acids: CASSWGLAGDAYEQYF. For the CDR3, the DNA is TGCGCCAGCAGCTGGGGACTAGCGGGAGACGCCTACGAGCAGTACTTC.

V and J are TRBV7-2 and TRBJ2-7; 8 bases map to TRBD1. The CDR3 length is 15 residues. The V and J ends lost 5 bases and 4 bases, in that order; junction bases with no gene match: 10. Looked up from germline, CDR1 is SGHTA and CDR2 is FQGNSA. The CDR3 nucleotides are TGTGCCAGCAGCCTCCAGGGGGCATCCCCATACGAGCAGTACTTC. Its protein is CASSLQGASPYEQYF.

The J gene is TRBJ2-5, the V gene TRBV27; D ambiguous. CDR1 and CDR2 from the germline V gene are MNHEY and SMNVEV (reference sequence). Trimming removed 0 bases from V and 2 bases from J, with 7 bases in between. The CDR3 spans 14 residues. The CDR3 DNA follows: TGTGCCAGCAGTTTATCGAGCGAACAAGAGACCCAGTACTTC. As protein: CASSLSSEQETQYF.

The chain links TRBV4-2 to TRBJ2-3; TRBD2 agrees at 9 bases. After removal of 1 base from V and 2 bases from J, the junction contained 4 bases not matched to a gene. CDR3 length: 16 residues. Germline values: CDR1 LGHNA, CDR2 YNFKEQ. For the CDR3, the DNA is TGTGCCAGCAGCCAAGTGGCTAGCGGGATCACAGATACGCAGTATTTT. It encodes CASSQVASGITDTQYF.